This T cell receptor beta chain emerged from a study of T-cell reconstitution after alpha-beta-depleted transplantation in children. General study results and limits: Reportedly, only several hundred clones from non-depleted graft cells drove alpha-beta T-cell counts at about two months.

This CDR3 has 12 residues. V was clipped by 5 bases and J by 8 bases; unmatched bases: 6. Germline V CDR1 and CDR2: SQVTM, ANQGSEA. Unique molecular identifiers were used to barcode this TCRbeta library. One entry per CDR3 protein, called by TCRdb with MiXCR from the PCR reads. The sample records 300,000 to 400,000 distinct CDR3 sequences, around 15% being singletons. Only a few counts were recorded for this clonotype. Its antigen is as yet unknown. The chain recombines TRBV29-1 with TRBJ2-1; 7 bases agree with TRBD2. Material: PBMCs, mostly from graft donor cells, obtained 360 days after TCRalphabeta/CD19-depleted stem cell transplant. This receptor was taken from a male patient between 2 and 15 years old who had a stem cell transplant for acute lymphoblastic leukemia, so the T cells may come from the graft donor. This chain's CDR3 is CSVWEGRYEQFF. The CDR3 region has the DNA TGCAGCGTTTGGGAGGGCCGGTATGAGCAGTTCTTC.